These 25 T cell receptor beta chains share one sample of origin, sequenced in a study of blood T cell repertoires in COVID-19. Some clones are missing from TCRdb's copy, which holds only in-frame ones; the method was immunoSEQ multiplex PCR. The table has around 150,000 clones, approximately 84% seen once. Specimen: peripheral blood. Source of these receptors: a woman aged 80 or older with acute or convalescent COVID-19.

The chain recombines TRBV5-4 with TRBJ2-5, with 12 bases that match TRBD2. The CDR3 length is 15 residues. V lost 3 bases to trimming and J lost 3 bases; unmatched junction nucleotides: 3. The germline V gene encodes CDR1 SGHNT and CDR2 YYREEE (reference sequence). CDR3 amino acids: CASSSTSGREETQYF. For the CDR3, the DNA is TGTGCCAGCAGCTCGACTAGCGGGAGAGAAGAGACCCAGTACTTC.

The rearrangement links TRBV5-1 to TRBJ1-5, with a weak D call TRBD1 (6 bases). This CDR3 has 15 residues. Trimming stripped 5 bases from V and 6 bases from J, with 18 bases between. Germline V gives CDR1 SGHRS, CDR2 YFSETQ. The CDR3 DNA reads as TGCGCCAGCAGACCATCGACCGGGACAAGTCAGCCCCAGCATTTT. Protein product: CASRPSTGTSQPQHF.

CDR3 in amino acids: CASSREGVNYGYTF. CDR3 bases: TGTGCCAGCTCGCGGGAGGGGGTGAACTATGGCTACACCTTC. This chain joins TRBV18 and TRBJ1-2; D is possibly TRBD1 (6 bases). CDR3 length: 14 amino acids. Germline values: CDR1 KGHSH, CDR2 LQKENI. The V and J ends lost 6 bases and 2 bases respectively, with 13 bases between them. The variable domain in full, with the rest retrieved from reference TRBV18 and TRBJ1-2, is NAGVMQNPRHLVRRRGQEARLRCSPMKGHSHVYWYRQLPEEGLKFMVYLQKENIIDESGMPKERFSAEFPKEGPSILRIQQVVRGDSAAYFCASSREGVNYGYTFGSGTRLTVV.

The rearrangement links TRBV27 to TRBJ2-2; no clear D gene. The CDR3 is 15 residues long. The V end lost 3 bases, the J end lost 1 base, and 9 bases lay between the germline ends. Germline V gene data show CDR1 as MNHEY and CDR2 as SMNVEV (reference sequence). Here the CDR3 reads CASSFVQKNTGELFF. The CDR3 coding sequence is TGTGCCAGCAGTTTTGTTCAGAAGAACACCGGGGAGCTGTTTTTT.

Details on this clone: Sequence at one end of the junction differs from germline and may be a read error. V and J are TRBV7-2 and TRBJ1-4, with no clear D. The CDR3 sequence is 11 residues long. The germline gives CDR1 SGHTA, CDR2 FQGNSA. The CDR3: CASSRDRSRLF. In DNA form, the CDR3 reads TGTGCCAGCAGCCGGGATCGGAGCCGGCTTTTT.

This chain uses TRBV10-1 with TRBJ2-2; D gene uncertain. V lost 3 bases to trimming and J lost 0 bases, with 11 bases between them. The CDR3 covers 16 residues. CDR1 and CDR2 from the germline V gene are WNHNN and SYGVQD (reference sequence). This chain's CDR3 is CASSDASRANTGELFF. Here the CDR3 DNA reads TGCGCCAGCAGTGATGCGAGCCGAGCGAACACCGGGGAGCTGTTTTTT.

This chain joins TRBV10-1 and TRBJ1-2, with TRBD1 matching 8 bases. Trimming at V came to 5 bases and at J to 6 bases, leaving 5 bases not matched to a gene. This CDR3 has 13 residues. CDR1 and CDR2 (germline): WNHNN, SYGVQD (reference sequence). CDR3 sequence (DNA): TGCGCCAGCAGTAAGGACAGGGCCGATGGCTACACCTTC. It yields the protein CASSKDRADGYTF.

In its sample, this clone was seen once. This chain's CDR3 is CASSSSGTGYTGELFF. In DNA form, the CDR3 reads TGTGCCAGCAGCTCATCCGGGACAGGGTACACCGGGGAGCTGTTTTTT. V is TRBV11-2 and J is TRBJ2-2; TRBD1 matches 9 bases. Germline V gives CDR1 SGHAT, CDR2 FQNNGV. After removal of 4 bases from V and 3 bases from J, the junction contained 6 bases not matched to a gene. The CDR3 runs 16 residues. Together with reference TRBV11-2 and TRBJ2-2, the CDR3 gives the full variable domain: EAGVAQSPRYKIIEKRQSVAFWCNPISGHATLYWYQQILGQGPKLLIQFQNNGVVDDSQLPKDRFSAERLKGVDSTLKIQPAKLEDSAVYLCASSSSGTGYTGELFFGEGSRLTVL.

The chain links TRBV18 to TRBJ1-3; maybe TRBD1 (5 bases). Trimming removed 3 bases from V and 4 bases from J, with 13 bases in between. The CDR3 consists of 15 residues. Germline CDR1 and CDR2: KGHSH and LQKENI. The CDR3 DNA reads TGTGCCAGCTCACCTAATTCAGGGAAAGGAAACACCATATATTTT. Protein: CASSPNSGKGNTIYF.

The chain joins TRBV10-3 to TRBJ1-6; D may be TRBD1 (6 bases). Germline V CDR1 and CDR2: ENHRY, SYGVKD. Trimming removed 2 bases from V and 7 bases from J, with 9 bases in between. The CDR3 is 14 residues long. DNA of the CDR3: TGTGCCATCAGTGAGGCCCAGGGGAATTCACCCCTCCACTTT. Translation: CAISEAQGNSPLHF.

The chain joins TRBV5-1 to TRBJ1-2, with 9 bases lining up with TRBD1. This CDR3 spans 14 amino acids. Germline CDR1 and CDR2: SGHRS and YFSETQ. With 2 bases clipped from V and 4 bases from J, the junction kept 3 bases outside the gene matches. Here the CDR3 DNA reads TGCGCCAGCAGCTTTGGACAGGGGAGCTATGGCTACACCTTC. This translates into CASSFGQGSYGYTF.

V is TRBV30 and J is TRBJ2-1; 9 bases match TRBD2. CDR1 and CDR2 from the germline V gene are GTSNPN and SVGIG (reference sequence). V trimming: 1 base; J trimming: 10 bases; junction bases outside the gene matches: 5. The CDR3 totals 13 residues. The CDR3 sequence: CAWSGASGTEQFF. In DNA, the CDR3 is TGTGCCTGGAGTGGGGCTAGCGGGACAGAGCAGTTCTTC.

This clone was counted a single time. This chain uses TRBV9 with TRBJ2-5; D possibly corresponds to TRBD2 (6 bases). This CDR3 spans 13 amino acids. Germline loops: CDR1 SGDLS, CDR2 YYNGEE. V gave up 2 bases and J gave up 6 bases, with 11 bases separating them. The CDR3 DNA sequence: TGTGCCAGCAGCGTCCGGGACTCTCAGACCCAGTACTTC. Amino acids: CASSVRDSQTQYF.

A single count supports this clone. The rearrangement uses TRBV20-1 and TRBJ1-4, with D possibly matching TRBD1 (5 bases). Trimming stripped 3 bases from V and 8 bases from J, with 19 bases between. The CDR3 loop spans 15 amino acids. Germline V gene lookup returns CDR1 DFQATT and CDR2 SNEGSKA (reference sequence). The CDR3 here is CSASLTAGIGEKLFF. The CDR3 DNA reads TGCAGTGCTAGTCTCACCGCAGGGATAGGGGAAAAACTGTTTTTT.

The J gene is TRBJ1-5, the V gene TRBV27, with TRBD1 matching over 10 bases. The CDR3 covers 15 residues. V shed 5 bases, J shed 5 bases, and the junction held 6 bases outside the gene matches. Germline CDR1 is MNHEY and CDR2 is SMNVEV (reference sequence). The CDR3 sequence is CASSPWDRGDQPQHF. The CDR3 coding sequence is TGTGCCAGCAGTCCGTGGGACAGGGGAGATCAGCCCCAGCATTTT.

This chain joins TRBV14 and TRBJ1-4; no definite D call. CDR1 SGHDN and CDR2 FVKESK come from the germline V gene. Trimming took 2 bases from V and 4 from J, leaving 5 bases between them. This CDR3 is 13 amino acids long. The CDR3, as DNA: TGTGCCAGCAGCCAATCAATTAATGAAAAACTGTTTTTT. Translating it yields CASSQSINEKLFF.

With respect to this clone: Other DNA sequences from this sample encode an identical CDR3 as well. The rearrangement joins TRBV27 to TRBJ2-7, with 8 bases identical to TRBD1. Germline-derived CDR1 and CDR2 are MNHEY and SMNVEV (reference sequence). This CDR3 is 15 amino acids long. J gave up 2 bases and V 5 bases, and 8 bases lay outside the gene matches. This CDR3 reads CASSLGDRGPYEQYF. In DNA form, the CDR3 reads TGTGCCAGCAGTCTAGGCGACAGGGGACCCTACGAGCAGTACTTC.

This clone was counted a few times. Here the CDR3 reads CASSNPAGGREQYF. DNA for the CDR3: TGCGCCAGCAGCAACCCAGCGGGAGGTCGGGAGCAGTACTTC. This chain joins TRBV4-1 and TRBJ2-7; the match to TRBD2 covers 9 bases. CDR3 length: 14 amino acids. Looked up from germline, CDR1 is MGHRA and CDR2 is YSYEKL. J was trimmed by 7 bases and V by 5 bases; bases with no gene match: 9.

This rearrangement joins TRBV6-5 to TRBJ2-6; D is ambiguous. CDR1 is MNHEY, CDR2 SVGAGI, per germline. Deletions cut 7 bases from V and 2 bases from J, with 12 bases between. The CDR3 is 15 amino acids. The CDR3 nucleotides read TGTGCCAGCAAAGACGGTGAGGCTGGGGCCAACGTCCTGACTTTC. Its protein is CASKDGEAGANVLTF.

On this clone: Other nucleotide sequences from this sample produce the same CDR3. The V and J genes are TRBV7-7 and TRBJ2-1; TRBD2 agrees at 12 bases. This CDR3 is 15 amino acids long. CDR1 and CDR2 from the germline V gene are SSHAT and FNYEAQ (reference sequence). V shed 1 base and J 7 bases; nucleotides not matched to a gene: 2. CDR3 sequence: CASSLGLAGVNEQFF. CDR3 coding DNA: TGTGCCAGCAGCTTAGGACTAGCGGGAGTAAATGAGCAGTTCTTC.

In this sample, this clone turned up once. This rearrangement joins TRBV5-4 to TRBJ2-2, with 8 bases that match TRBD2. This CDR3 region has 14 residues. The V gene's germline CDR1 is SGHNT and CDR2 YYREEE (reference sequence). The J segment lost 4 bases and the V segment lost 4 bases, leaving 3 bases of the junction unmatched. CDR3 protein: CASSVGTSTGELFF. CDR3 nucleotide sequence: TGTGCCAGCAGCGTAGGGACTAGCACCGGGGAGCTGTTTTTT. Complete variable domain (other parts from reference TRBV5-4 and TRBJ2-2): ETGVTQSPTHLIKTRGQQVTLRCSSQSGHNTVSWYQQALGQGPQFIFQYYREEENGRGNFPPRFSGLQFPNYSSELNVNALELDDSALYLCASSVGTSTGELFFGEGSRLTVL.

The genes are TRBV19 and TRBJ2-1; 10 nucleotides agree with TRBD2. V dropped 5 bases and J dropped 1; count of bases not matched to a gene: 2. CDR1 and CDR2 (germline): LNHDA, SQIVND (reference sequence). CDR3 length equals 15 residues. CDR3 coding DNA: TGTGCCAGTAGTCGGACTAGCGGTTCCTACAATGAGCAGTTCTTC. Protein sequence: CASSRTSGSYNEQFF.

V and J are TRBV7-9 and TRBJ2-5, with 11 positions matching TRBD1. The germline gives CDR1 SEHNR, CDR2 FQNEAQ (reference sequence). This CDR3 has 16 amino acids. V lost 4 bases to trimming and J lost 5 bases; unmatched junction nucleotides: 9. The CDR3 DNA is TGTGCCAGCAGCTCCGACCGGGACAGGGGGTGGGAGACCCAGTACTTC. Its protein product is CASSSDRDRGWETQYF.

The chain recombines TRBV19 with TRBJ1-2; 8 bases line up with TRBD1. Germline assignment: CDR1 LNHDA and CDR2 SQIVND (reference sequence). This CDR3 has 12 amino acids. The J segment lost 7 bases and the V segment lost 6 bases, leaving 4 bases of the junction unmatched. Here the CDR3 reads CASSDRGIGYTF. CDR3 nucleotide sequence: TGTGCCAGTAGCGACAGGGGAATTGGCTACACCTTC.

The CDR3 sequence: CASSRGGWSPLHF. The CDR3 bases are TGTGCCAGCAGCCGCGGAGGGTGGTCACCCCTCCACTTT. The rearrangement uses TRBV14 and TRBJ1-6, with no clear D. The germline V gene encodes CDR1 SGHDN and CDR2 FVKESK. This CDR3 has 13 residues. V gave up 4 bases and J gave up 10 bases, with 11 bases separating them.